This T cell receptor (beta chain) comes out of a study of cytomegalovirus exposure and HLA in healthy donors. PCR used 60 Vbeta primers and 13 Jbeta primers. TCRdb keeps only in-frame clones here, not all; method: immunoSEQ multiplex PCR. Of approximately 170,000 clones listed, around 77% are singletons. V gave up 4 bases and J gave up 3 bases; unmatched junction bases: 6. CDR3 length: 14 amino acids. Germline lookup yields CDR1 GTSNPN and CDR2 SVGIG (reference sequence). The study, taken as a whole, reports: Diagnosis of cytomegalovirus status made by the classifier reportedly showed high specificity and sensitivity. Later genetic work tied a missense DCLRE1C variant to beta-chain V and J trimming. At a 0.05 false discovery rate, a later analysis found about 17,000 TCR beta sequences to be associated with HLA alleles.

This clone was counted once. Its specificity is not known. The sample taken for sequencing was PBMCs. The TCR comes from a woman aged 18 to 35 in good health and CMV-seronegative. The V call is TRBV30, the J call TRBJ1-1, with 9 bases aligning to TRBD1. CDR3 protein: CAWIRQGGDTEAFF. DNA for the CDR3: TGTGCCTGGATCCGACAGGGGGGCGACACTGAAGCTTTCTTT.